The clone carrying this TCR beta chain occurred a few times. Its target is not known. These data originate in a study of T-cell memory formation after mild COVID-19. Study findings and constraints: Cross-reactive memory apparently joined, as some responding clones appeared in pre-infection memory.

Amplification by 5'RACE using constant-segment primers produced TCR alpha and TCR beta cDNA libraries that carried sample barcodes and UMIs. Each CDR3 protein gets one entry after TCRdb re-called the 5' RACE reads with MiXCR. The sample has about 560,000 distinct CDR3 sequences, roughly 17% seen once; the top ten hold approximately 8.1%. The CDR3 sequence is 15 residues long. Germline V gene sequence: CDR1 MGHRA, CDR2 YSYEKL. Losses at the gene ends were 4 bases for V and 4 bases for J; bases not matched to a gene: 5. Sequencing was done on a sample of PBMCs or a T cell subset sorted from them (not recorded which). The genes are TRBV4-1 and TRBJ1-3; 9 nucleotides line up with TRBD1. This sequence was found in an adult woman who had mild COVID-19 (a few samples of this study predate the infection). Cell type and time point are not known. CDR3: CASSLHGTGGNTIYF. The CDR3 coding sequence is TGCGCCAGCAGCCTCCACGGGACAGGGGGAAACACCATATATTTT.